These T cell receptor beta chains were read from a single sample in a study of blood T cell repertoires in COVID-19. TCRdb keeps only in-frame clones here, not all; method: immunoSEQ multiplex PCR. The sample yields 250,000 to 300,000 clones, more than 80% seen once. The sequenced sample consisted of PBMCs or T cells enriched from blood (not recorded which). These receptors were taken from a woman younger than 45 who had recovered from COVID-19. Each CDR3 is given with its conserved first and last residue. D genes are given only for firm matches. Size is stated for part of the rows, as once, few or many counts, or as a class when the clone is expanded.

j_gene | d_gene | v_gene | len | abundance | CDR3aa | CDR3nt
TRBJ2-7 | . | TRBV11-2 | 12 | . | CASSRVTYEQYF | TGTGCCAGCTCCAGGGTAACCTACGAGCAGTACTTC
TRBJ2-5 | . | TRBV10-3 | 11 | . | CAISVGETQYF | TGTGCCATCAGTGTCGGTGAGACCCAGTACTTC
TRBJ2-7 | . | TRBV28 | 13 | . | CASSRQVSYEQYF | TGTGCCAGCAGTCGACAGGTATCCTACGAGCAGTACTTC
TRBJ2-3 | TRBD1 | TRBV28 | 16 | . | CASSFSSGGVTDTQYF | TGTGCCAGCAGTTTTTCGTCAGGGGGCGTCACAGATACGCAGTATTTT
TRBJ2-2 | . | TRBV3-1/TRBV3-2 | 16 | . | CASSQPGRGGTGELFF | TGTGCCAGCAGCCAGCCCGGTAGGGGGGGAACCGGGGAGCTGTTTTTT
TRBJ1-5 | . | TRBV10-2 | 15 | . | CASSDDEAGHQPQHF | TGCGCCAGCAGTGATGATGAGGCAGGGCATCAGCCCCAGCATTTT
TRBJ2-7 | . | TRBV5-6 | 14 | . | CASSFFQVSYEQYF | TGTGCCAGCAGCTTTTTTCAGGTTTCCTACGAGCAGTACTTC
TRBJ2-3 | . | TRBV10-3 | 15 | . | CAIKERPVSSDTQYF | TGTGCCATCAAAGAGAGGCCAGTCTCCTCAGATACGCAGTATTTT
TRBJ2-1 | TRBD2 | TRBV30 | 15 | few | CAWTKLAGTGNEQFF | TGTGCCTGGACCAAACTAGCGGGGACGGGGAATGAGCAGTTCTTC
TRBJ2-7 | . | TRBV4-3 | 14 | . | CASSQWGLSGEQYF | TGCGCCAGCAGCCAGTGGGGGCTCTCGGGGGAGCAGTACTTC
TRBJ1-4 | . | TRBV28 | 10 | . | CASQGRRPFF | TGTGCCAGCCAGGGCAGAAGGCCATTTTTT
TRBJ1-2 | . | TRBV19 | 15 | . | CASSMRGGSNYGYTF | TGTGCCAGTAGTATGAGAGGAGGGTCAAACTATGGCTACACCTTC
TRBJ1-2 | . | TRBV5-1 | 14 | few | CASSLGAGEHGYTF | TGCGCCAGCAGCTTGGGGGCGGGGGAGCATGGCTACACCTTC
TRBJ1-2 | . | TRBV19 | 13 | . | CASSILGGAGYTF | TGTGCCAGTAGTATATTAGGAGGGGCCGGCTACACCTTC
TRBJ2-2 | TRBD2 | TRBV7-8 | 15 | . | CASSYVAGPTGELFF | TGTGCCAGCAGCTATGTAGCGGGACCCACCGGGGAGCTGTTTTTT
TRBJ2-7 | TRBD1 | TRBV28 | 14 | . | CASSLGTGRREQYF | TGTGCCAGCAGTCTCGGGACAGGGAGACGCGAGCAGTACTTC
TRBJ2-7 | . | TRBV14 | 12 | . | CASSQERVEQYF | TGTGCCAGCAGCCAAGAGAGGGTGGAGCAGTACTTC
TRBJ1-3 | TRBD1 | TRBV7-6 | 16 | . | CASSLVPGGIRNTIYF | TGTGCCAGCAGCTTGGTCCCAGGGGGCATTAGAAACACCATATATTTT
TRBJ1-3 | TRBD1 | TRBV18 | 16 | few | CASSPLGQATGNTIYF | TGTGCCAGCTCACCACTGGGACAGGCAACTGGAAACACCATATATTTT
TRBJ1-1 | . | TRBV11-2 | 15 | . | CASSPRPSQYTEAFF | TGTGCCAGCAGTCCCCGCCCCTCGCAGTACACTGAAGCTTTCTTT
TRBJ1-4 | TRBD1 | TRBV30 | 15 | . | CAWSRTGTGGEKLFF | TGTGCCTGGAGCCGTACGGGGACAGGGGGCGAAAAACTGTTTTTT
TRBJ1-1 | . | TRBV2 | 12 | . | CASKAGDTEAFF | TGTGCCAGCAAGGCAGGGGACACTGAAGCTTTCTTT
TRBJ2-1 | TRBD1 | TRBV7-2 | 17 | . | CASSLVDRPIVLNEQFF | TGTGCCAGCAGCCTAGTGGACAGGCCTATTGTGCTCAATGAGCAGTTCTTC
TRBJ2-1 | . | TRBV3-1/TRBV3-2 | 14 | . | CASSQDLATNEQFF | TGTGCCAGCAGCCAAGATCTAGCGACCAATGAGCAGTTCTTC
TRBJ2-1 | TRBD2 | TRBV6-2/TRBV6-3 | 18 | . | CASSYPGSSGRNSGEQFF | TGTGCCAGCAGTTACCCTGGGTCTAGCGGGAGAAACTCGGGTGAGCAGTTCTTC
TRBJ2-3 | . | TRBV12-3/TRBV12-4 | 12 | . | CASNYGGITQYF | TGTGCCAGCAATTACGGGGGAATTACGCAGTATTTT
TRBJ2-7 | . | TRBV10-1 | 15 | . | CASIRRQELPYEQYF | TGCGCCAGCATACGGAGACAGGAACTACCCTACGAGCAGTACTTC
TRBJ2-6 | TRBD2 | TRBV20-1 | 16 | . | CSASSAGVAGANVLTF | TGCAGTGCTAGTTCTGCGGGAGTAGCTGGGGCCAACGTCCTGACTTTC
TRBJ2-3 | . | TRBV15 | 15 | few | CATRGFGGATDTQYF | TGTGCCACCCGGGGGTTCGGCGGGGCCACAGATACGCAGTATTTT